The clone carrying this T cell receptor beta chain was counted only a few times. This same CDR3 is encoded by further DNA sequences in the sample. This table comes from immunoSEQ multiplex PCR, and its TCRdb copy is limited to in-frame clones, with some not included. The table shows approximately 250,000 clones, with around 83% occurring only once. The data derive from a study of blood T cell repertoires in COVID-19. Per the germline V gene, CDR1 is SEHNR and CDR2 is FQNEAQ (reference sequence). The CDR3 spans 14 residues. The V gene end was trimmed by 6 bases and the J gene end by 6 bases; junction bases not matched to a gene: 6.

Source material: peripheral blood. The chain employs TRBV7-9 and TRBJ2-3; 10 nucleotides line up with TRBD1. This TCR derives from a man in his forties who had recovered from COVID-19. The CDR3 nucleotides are TGTGCCAGCAGTGGGACAGGGGCTGGGGATACGCAGTATTTT. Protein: CASSGTGAGDTQYF.